This T cell receptor beta chain was found in a study of technical replicates of blood from a few donors. Here immunoSEQ multiplex PCR was the method, and the copy in TCRdb shows in-frame clones only, minus some. The sample has tens of thousands of clones, roughly 89% seen once. The germline V and J ends were trimmed by 7 bases and 0 bases, with 19 bases remaining between them. CDR3 size: 16 residues. Germline V gene data show CDR1 as MDHEN and CDR2 as SYDVKM. Sequenced material: T cells isolated from PBMCs. This clonotype was obtained from a human donor in good health. V usage is TRBV28 and J usage is TRBJ2-7; TRBD2 is a possible D gene (6 bases). CDR3 DNA sequence: TGTGCCAGCAACCCTTATGGGACTGAGAGCTCCTACGAGCAGTACTTC. Translation: CASNPYGTESSYEQYF.